The next 31 T cell receptor beta chains were all read from a single sample in a study of regulatory T cells. The PCR used 52 TRBV and 13 TRBJ primers. This table comes from immunoSEQ multiplex PCR, and its TCRdb copy is limited to in-frame clones, with some not included. The sample contains roughly 15,000 clones, approximately 92% of which appear only once. The sequenced material came from CD8+ T cells sorted from blood. These TCRs come from a young adult with CD3G deficiency.

The rearrangement links TRBV6-5 to TRBJ1-1, with D maybe TRBD1 (5 bases). CDR3 length: 14 amino acids. CDR1 is MNHEY and CDR2 is SVGAGI in the germline V gene. The CDR3 is CVIRGSGGWTEAFF. CDR3 coding DNA: TGTGTTATTCGGGGGTCCGGGGGTTGGACTGAAGCTTTCTTT.

This clone has just one count. The V and J genes are TRBV30 and TRBJ1-2, with D uncertain. The V end lost 3 bases, the J end lost 2 bases, and 10 bases lay between the germline ends. Per germline, CDR1 GTSNPN and CDR2 SVGIG (reference sequence). The CDR3 contains 13 residues. CDR3 region: CAWRPEGNYGYTF. The CDR3 DNA reads TGTGCCTGGAGGCCAGAAGGGAACTATGGCTACACCTTC. Using reference TRBV30 and TRBJ1-2 for the parts outside the CDR3, the full variable domain is SQTIHQWPATLVQPVGSPLSLECTVEGTSNPNLYWYRQAAGRGLQLLFYSVGIGQISSEVPQNLSASRPQDRQFILSSKKLLLSDSGFYLCAWRPEGNYGYTFGSGTRLTVV.

This chain joins TRBV6-1 and TRBJ2-5, with TRBD1 identical over 10 bases. J gave up 4 bases and V 4 bases, and 6 bases lay outside the gene matches. The CDR3 totals 15 residues. Germline V gene sequence: CDR1 MNHNS, CDR2 SASEGT. CDR3 bases: TGTGCCAGCAGTGCTTCGGGACAGGGGCGAGAGACCCAGTACTTC. Translation: CASSASGQGRETQYF.

The chain uses TRBV29-1 and TRBJ2-3, with D uncertain. Per the germline V gene, CDR1 is SQVTM and CDR2 is ANQGSEA. V gave up 6 bases and J gave up 6 bases, with 7 bases separating them. This CDR3 has 10 amino acids. Here the CDR3 DNA reads TGCAGCGTCCGCTTGGATACGCAGTATTTT. The encoded protein is CSVRLDTQYF.

V and J are TRBV5-5 and TRBJ2-2; the D gene is possibly TRBD1 (8 bases). CDR3 size: 14 residues. Trimming took 7 bases from V and 4 from J, leaving 14 bases between them. Looked up from germline, CDR1 is SGHKS and CDR2 is YYEKEE (reference sequence). DNA of the CDR3: TGTGCCAGCCTGGACAGGGAGGGCACCGGGGAGCTGTTTTTT. Amino acids: CASLDREGTGELFF. The whole variable domain, remainder taken from reference TRBV5-5 and TRBJ2-2, is DAGVTQSPTHLIKTRGQQVTLRCSPISGHKSVSWYQQVLGQGPQFIFQYYEKEERGRGNFPDRFSARQFPNYSSELNVNALLLGDSALYLCASLDREGTGELFFGEGSRLTVL.

This clone was detected only a few times. V usage is TRBV7-6 and J usage is TRBJ1-1; D gene ambiguous. The CDR3 is 13 residues long. Germline CDR1 SGHVS, CDR2 FNYEAQ. Trimming left V 1 base short and J 2 bases short, with 5 bases between. CDR3 residues: CASSLGANTEAFF. CDR3 DNA sequence: TGTGCCAGCAGCTTAGGGGCTAACACTGAAGCTTTCTTT. Variable domain in full (rest from reference TRBV7-6 and TRBJ1-1): GAGVSQSPRYKVTKRGQDVALRCDPISGHVSLYWYRQALGQGPEFLTYFNYEAQQDKSGLPNDRFSAERPEGSISTLTIQRTEQRDSAMYRCASSLGANTEAFFGQGTRLTVV.

This clone was counted a single time. V usage is TRBV28 and J usage is TRBJ2-2; D is uncertain. Between the trimmed V and J ends, which lost 6 bases and 6 bases, there was a span of 20 bases. The germline CDR1 and CDR2 sequences are MDHEN and SYDVKM. This CDR3 is built from 16 residues. The CDR3 DNA is TGTGCCAGCAGCAATGATCAGCGCCGGCTCGCCGGGGAGCTGTTTTTT. Its translation is CASSNDQRRLAGELFF.

The chain carries TRBV4-1 and TRBJ1-5; 8 bases align to TRBD1. From germline, CDR1 is MGHRA and CDR2 YSYEKL. With V trimmed by 1 base and J by 2 bases, 7 bases remained unmatched. The CDR3 has 17 amino acids. The CDR3 region is CASSQGLSTGGNQPQHF. In DNA form, the CDR3 reads TGCGCCAGCAGCCAAGGCCTTTCGACAGGGGGCAATCAGCCCCAGCATTTT.

About this clone: Other DNA sequences in the sample encode the same CDR3. The chain couples TRBV11-2 to TRBJ2-5; D ambiguous. The ends were cut back, 0 bases at V and 1 base at J, with 6 bases in the middle. The length of the CDR3 is 14 residues. CDR1 and CDR2 (germline): SGHAT, FQNNGV. The DNA of the CDR3 is TGTGCCAGCAGCTTAGAGGCAGCCCAAGAGACCCAGTACTTC. Protein product: CASSLEAAQETQYF.

The chain couples TRBV4-3 to TRBJ1-2; D gene unclear. The CDR3 totals 13 residues. Per germline, CDR1 LGHNA and CDR2 YSLEER. V was pared by 1 base and J by 4 bases, with 7 bases between. This CDR3 reads CASSQGDVYGYTF. The CDR3 bases are TGCGCCAGCAGCCAAGGAGACGTCTATGGCTACACCTTC.

This chain uses TRBV28 with TRBJ1-5; TRBD1 is a possible D gene (6 bases). Germline V CDR1 and CDR2: MDHEN, SYDVKM. CDR3 length equals 15 residues. Trimming left V 6 bases short and J 4 bases short, with 16 bases between. CDR3 in amino acids: CASSKFGGANQPQHF. For the CDR3, the DNA is TGTGCCAGCAGCAAGTTCGGGGGGGCGAATCAGCCCCAGCATTTT. Full variable domain (missing parts from reference TRBV28 and TRBJ1-5): DVKVTQSSRYLVKRTGEKVFLECVQDMDHENMFWYRQDPGLGLRLIYFSYDVKMKEKGDIPEGYSVSREKKERFSLILESASTNQTSMYLCASSKFGGANQPQHFGDGTRLSIL.

The rearrangement links TRBV7-6 to TRBJ2-3; 11 positions agree with TRBD1. Unmatched junction bases numbered 2, after V lost 5 bases and J lost 1 base. The CDR3 spans 15 residues. Germline V gives CDR1 SGHVS, CDR2 FNYEAQ. CDR3 in DNA: TGTGCCAGCAGCAGGACAGGGGGCGGCACAGATACGCAGTATTTT. Protein product: CASSRTGGGTDTQYF.

This clone was found once. The CDR3: CASSIDSGSTEAFF. CDR3 DNA sequence: TGTGCCAGTAGTATTGACTCAGGGAGTACTGAAGCTTTCTTT. The chain links TRBV19 to TRBJ1-1; D is perhaps TRBD1 (5 bases). The germline V gene has CDR1 LNHDA and CDR2 SQIVND (reference sequence). V gave up 3 bases and J gave up 5 bases, with 13 bases separating them. This CDR3 has 14 amino acids.

The rearrangement uses TRBV7-9 and TRBJ2-2; D uncertain. Per germline, CDR1 SEHNR and CDR2 FQNEAQ (reference sequence). Deletions cut 5 bases from V and 4 bases from J, with 2 bases between. The length of the CDR3 is 11 residues. The CDR3 nucleotides read TGTGCCAGCAGCCGCACCGGGGAGCTGTTTTTT. Its translation: CASSRTGELFF.

The V and J genes are TRBV4-1 and TRBJ2-3, with TRBD2 matching over 10 bases. Germline V lookup: CDR1 MGHRA, CDR2 YSYEKL. The CDR3 length is 15 residues. Germline trimming cut 4 bases from V and 1 base from J; bases unmatched to any gene: 2. This CDR3 is CASSRGLAGTDTQYF. CDR3 nucleotide sequence: TGCGCCAGCAGCCGAGGACTAGCGGGCACAGATACGCAGTATTTT.

The chain links TRBV4-3 to TRBJ1-4; no clear D. Germline V gene data show CDR1 as LGHNA and CDR2 as YSLEER. Trimming took 0 bases from V and 8 from J, leaving 10 bases between them. CDR3 length: 14 amino acids. In DNA form, the CDR3 reads TGCGCCAGCAGCCAAGACATAGCCTACGAAAAACTGTTTTTT. As protein: CASSQDIAYEKLFF.

The gene calls are TRBV6-5 and TRBJ2-2; D uncertain. The CDR3 loop spans 14 amino acids. The germline V gene has CDR1 MNHEY and CDR2 SVGAGI. V lost 10 bases, J lost 3 bases, and 15 bases lay in between. CDR3 in amino acids: CATHPRLDTGELFF. The CDR3 nucleotides read TGTGCCACCCACCCCCGACTGGACACCGGGGAGCTGTTTTTT.

V and J are TRBV6-6 and TRBJ2-4; D is unclear. CDR1 and CDR2 (germline): MNHNY, SVGAGI (reference sequence). The CDR3 length is 16 residues. V was trimmed by 5 bases and J by 0 bases, leaving 14 bases between them. The CDR3 region is CASSRNLDEAKNIQYF. CDR3 sequence (DNA): TGTGCCAGCAGTCGCAACCTCGACGAAGCCAAAAACATTCAGTACTTC.

The J gene is TRBJ1-5, the V gene TRBV6-5; D possibly corresponds to TRBD1 (6 bases). CDR3 length equals 16 residues. Germline CDR1 is MNHEY and CDR2 is SVGAGI. Trimming took 0 bases from V and 7 from J, leaving 16 bases between them. The CDR3 nucleotides are TGTGCCAGCAGTTACTCGAACCCCACAGGGAGCCAGCCCCAGCATTTT. Amino acids: CASSYSNPTGSQPQHF.

V gene TRBV30 combines with J gene TRBJ1-1, with TRBD1 identical over 8 bases. Looked up from germline, CDR1 is GTSNPN and CDR2 is SVGIG (reference sequence). This CDR3 spans 15 amino acids. The ends lost 7 bases at V and 5 bases at J; junction bases unmatched: 15. CDR3 DNA sequence: TGTGCCTCCACGTCGACAGGGGTTCTTAGGACTGAAGCTTTCTTT. Translated: CASTSTGVLRTEAFF.

V gene TRBV28 combines with J gene TRBJ1-1; D might be TRBD1 (6 bases). The CDR3 extends over 14 amino acids. V was trimmed by 3 bases and J by 4 bases, leaving 12 bases between them. CDR1 and CDR2 from the germline V gene are MDHEN and SYDVKM. The CDR3 DNA follows: TGTGCCAGCAGTTTGCGGGGGGCAGGCACTGAAGCTTTCTTT. The encoded protein is CASSLRGAGTEAFF.

The rearrangement uses TRBV19 and TRBJ2-7, with no clear D. The CDR3 runs 13 residues. V was shortened by 4 bases and J by 3 bases, with 10 bases between the two germline ends. The V gene's germline CDR1 is LNHDA and CDR2 SQIVND (reference sequence). The CDR3 loop is CASSKELGYEQYF. The DNA for the CDR3 is TGTGCCAGTAGTAAGGAGTTAGGCTACGAGCAGTACTTC.

The chain couples TRBV7-3 to TRBJ2-3, with D unresolved. Trimming removed 0 bases from V and 2 bases from J, with 3 bases in between. CDR1 and CDR2 (germline): SGHTA, FQGTGA. The CDR3 is 13 residues long. The CDR3 DNA reads TGTGCCAGCAGCTTAACCCCCACAGATACGCAGTATTTT. This translates into CASSLTPTDTQYF. Complete variable domain (other parts from reference TRBV7-3 and TRBJ2-3): GAGVSQTPSNKVTEKGKYVELRCDPISGHTALYWYRQSLGQGPEFLIYFQGTGAADDSGLPNDRFFAVRPEGSVSTLKIQRTERGDSAVYLCASSLTPTDTQYFGPGTRLTVL.

V gene TRBV13 combines with J gene TRBJ2-1, with a tentative D call TRBD2 (7 bases). CDR1 and CDR2 from the germline V gene are PRHDT and FYEKMQ (reference sequence). V lost 7 bases to trimming and J lost 5 bases, with 18 bases between them. CDR3 length: 15 amino acids. The CDR3 region has the DNA TGTGCCAGCAAAGAACAACGGGGGGCCAACAATGAGCAGTTCTTC. It specifies CASKEQRGANNEQFF.

The chain recombines TRBV2 with TRBJ2-6; D might be TRBD1 (5 bases). This CDR3 region has 15 residues. CDR1 SNHLY and CDR2 FYNNEI come from the germline V gene. The V gene lost 6 bases and the J gene lost 0 bases, with 9 bases spanning the gap. CDR3 nucleotides: TGTGCCAGCAGGTCAGGGTTCTCTGGGGCCAACGTCCTGACTTTC. Protein sequence: CASRSGFSGANVLTF.

The genes are TRBV28 and TRBJ1-2; D may be TRBD1 (5 bases). V was pared by 5 bases and J by 1 base, with 11 bases between. Per germline, CDR1 MDHEN and CDR2 SYDVKM. CDR3 size: 14 residues. For the CDR3, the DNA is TGTGCCAGCAGTCGGGACGGGGTTAACTATGGCTACACCTTC. Residues: CASSRDGVNYGYTF.

The V call is TRBV4-1, the J call TRBJ2-5, with unresolved D. There are 13 residues in the CDR3. CDR1 is MGHRA, CDR2 YSYEKL, per germline. V lost 2 bases to trimming and J lost 2 bases, with 6 bases between them. The CDR3 DNA follows: TGCGCCAGCAGCCAAAACCTTCAAGAGACCCAGTACTTC. This sequence encodes CASSQNLQETQYF.

This chain uses TRBV7-9 with TRBJ2-3; D gene uncertain. Trimming pared 0 bases from V and 2 bases from J, leaving 3 bases between. The CDR3 extends over 13 amino acids. From germline, CDR1 is SEHNR and CDR2 FQNEAQ (reference sequence). Written as DNA, the CDR3 is TGTGCCAGCAGCTTAGCGAACACAGATACGCAGTATTTT. This gives the protein CASSLANTDTQYF. Together with reference TRBV7-9 and TRBJ2-3, the CDR3 gives the full variable domain: DTGVSQNPRHKITKRGQNVTFRCDPISEHNRLYWYRQTLGQGPEFLTYFQNEAQLEKSRLLSDRFSAERPKGSFSTLEIQRTEQGDSAMYLCASSLANTDTQYFGPGTRLTVL.

This sequence joins TRBV28 and TRBJ2-1; maybe TRBD2 (6 bases). In germline, CDR1 is MDHEN, CDR2 SYDVKM. The CDR3 has 13 amino acids. V was trimmed by 2 bases and J by 10 bases, leaving 12 bases between them. The CDR3 region has the DNA TGTGCCAGCAGTTTAACGGGGGACGGAGAGCAGTTCTTC. It translates to CASSLTGDGEQFF.

CDR3 bases: TGTGCCAGCAGTTACCTCGGGAGTGGAGAGACCCAGTACTTC. Amino acid sequence: CASSYLGSGETQYF. The chain has TRBV6-6 and TRBJ2-5; tentatively, D is TRBD2 (6 bases). Trimming took 2 bases from V and 4 from J, leaving 11 bases between them. This CDR3 comprises 14 residues. Germline assignment: CDR1 MNHNY and CDR2 SVGAGI (reference sequence).

The gene calls are TRBV5-1 and TRBJ2-2, with D possibly TRBD1 on 5 matching bases. Trimming cost V 0 bases and J 1 base, with 10 bases left between them. The germline gives CDR1 SGHRS, CDR2 YFSETQ. The CDR3 runs to 16 residues. This CDR3 reads CASSLDAGQNTGELFF. As DNA, the CDR3 is TGCGCCAGCAGCTTGGACGCAGGGCAGAACACCGGGGAGCTGTTTTTT.